The 4 T cell receptor beta chains presented below share a single source sample, sequenced in a study of blood T cell repertoires in COVID-19. TCRdb keeps only in-frame clones here, not all; method: immunoSEQ multiplex PCR. This table holds some 300,000 clones, around 90% found once. The sample comprised peripheral blood. The receptor source for this set is a middle-aged woman with COVID-19, enrolled during active disease.

The chain recombines TRBV5-1 with TRBJ1-2; 9 nucleotides match TRBD1. The J segment lost 4 bases and the V segment lost 3 bases, leaving 10 bases of the junction unmatched. This CDR3 is 16 amino acids long. Per the germline V gene, CDR1 is SGHRS and CDR2 is YFSETQ. The DNA of the CDR3 is TGCGCCAGCAGCTCGACCGGGACAGGGACCCTCTATGGCTACACCTTC. Translating gives CASSSTGTGTLYGYTF.

This clone has just a few counts. The chain links TRBV29-1 to TRBJ1-2, with D maybe TRBD1 (6 bases). Trimming left V 2 bases short and J 6 bases short, with 10 bases between. The CDR3 length is 12 residues. Germline CDR1 is SQVTM and CDR2 is ANQGSEA. The CDR3 spells CSVEWGRDGYTF. Here the CDR3 DNA reads TGCAGCGTTGAATGGGGGCGGGATGGCTACACCTTC.

The gene calls are TRBV9 and TRBJ1-1; the match to TRBD1 covers 7 bases. J lost 4 bases, V lost 3 bases, and 6 bases had no gene match. Germline V gives CDR1 SGDLS, CDR2 YYNGEE. CDR3 length: 14 residues. CDR3 nucleotides: TGTGCCAGCAGCGCAGAGGGGGCCCGCACTGAAGCTTTCTTT. Translated: CASSAEGARTEAFF.

Comment on this clone: The junction departs from the called germline gene at one end, perhaps through a read error. This chain connects TRBV15 to TRBJ2-4; D might be TRBD2 (5 bases). The CDR3 is 13 residues long. The V gene's germline CDR1 is LNHNV and CDR2 YYDKDF (reference sequence). CDR3 region: CATSRDRAGFWNF. The CDR3 DNA follows: TGTGCCACCAGCAGAGATAGGGCGGGTTTCTGGAACTTC.